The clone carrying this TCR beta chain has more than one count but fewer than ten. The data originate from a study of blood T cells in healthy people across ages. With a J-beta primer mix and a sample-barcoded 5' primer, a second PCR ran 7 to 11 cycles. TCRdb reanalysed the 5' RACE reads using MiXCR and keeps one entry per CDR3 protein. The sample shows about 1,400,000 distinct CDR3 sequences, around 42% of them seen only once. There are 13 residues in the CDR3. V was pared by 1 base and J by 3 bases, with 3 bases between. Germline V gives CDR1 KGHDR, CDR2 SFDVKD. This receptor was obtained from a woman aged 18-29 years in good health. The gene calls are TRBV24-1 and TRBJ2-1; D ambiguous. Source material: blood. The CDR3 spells CATSDLGYNEQFF. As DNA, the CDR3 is TGTGCCACCAGTGATTTAGGCTACAATGAGCAGTTCTTC.